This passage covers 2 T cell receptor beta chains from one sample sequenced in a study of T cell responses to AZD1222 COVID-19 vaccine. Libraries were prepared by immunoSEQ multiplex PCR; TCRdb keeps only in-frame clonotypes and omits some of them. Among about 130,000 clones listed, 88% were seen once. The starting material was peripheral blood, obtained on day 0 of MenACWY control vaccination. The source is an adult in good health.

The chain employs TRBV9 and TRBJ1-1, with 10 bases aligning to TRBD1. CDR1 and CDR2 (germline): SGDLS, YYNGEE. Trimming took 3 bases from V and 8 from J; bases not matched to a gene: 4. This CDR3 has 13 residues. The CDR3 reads CASSAGGQGEAFF. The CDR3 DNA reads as TGTGCCAGCAGCGCTGGGGGACAGGGGGAAGCTTTCTTT. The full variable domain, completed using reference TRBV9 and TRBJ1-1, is DSGVTQTPKHLITATGQRVTLRCSPRSGDLSVYWYQQSLDQGLQFLIQYYNGEERAKGNILERFSAQQFPDLHSELNLSSLELGDSALYFCASSAGGQGEAFFGQGTRLTVV.

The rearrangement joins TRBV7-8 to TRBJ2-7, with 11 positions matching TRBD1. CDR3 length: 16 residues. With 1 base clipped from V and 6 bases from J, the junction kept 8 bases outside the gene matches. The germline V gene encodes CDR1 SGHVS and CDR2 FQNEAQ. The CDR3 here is CASSLGRTGGFGEQYF. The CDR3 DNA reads TGTGCCAGCAGCTTAGGGAGGACAGGGGGCTTTGGCGAGCAGTACTTC.